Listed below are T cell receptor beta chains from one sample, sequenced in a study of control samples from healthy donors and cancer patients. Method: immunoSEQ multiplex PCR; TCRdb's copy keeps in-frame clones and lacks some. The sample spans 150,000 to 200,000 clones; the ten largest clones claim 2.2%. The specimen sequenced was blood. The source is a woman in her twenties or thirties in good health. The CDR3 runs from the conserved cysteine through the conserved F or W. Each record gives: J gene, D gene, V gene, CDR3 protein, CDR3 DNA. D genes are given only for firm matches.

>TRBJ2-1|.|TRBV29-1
CSVAEAYEQFF
TGCAGCGTTGCCGAAGCCTATGAGCAGTTCTTC
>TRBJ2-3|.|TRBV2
CASSEAGFRTDTQYF
TGTGCCAGCAGTGAAGCCGGGTTCCGCACAGATACGCAGTATTTT
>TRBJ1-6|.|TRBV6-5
CASSYSPLGNSPLHF
TGTGCCAGCAGTTACTCGCCCCTTGGTAATTCACCCCTCCACTTT
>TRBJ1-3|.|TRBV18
CASSPQSGGPRNTIYF
TGTGCCAGCTCACCACAAAGTGGGGGCCCTCGAAACACCATATATTTT
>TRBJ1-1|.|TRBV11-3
CASSLQGTNTEAFF
TGTGCCAGCAGCTTGCAGGGGACGAACACTGAAGCTTTCTTT
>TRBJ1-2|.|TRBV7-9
CASSLQGGYTF
TGTGCCAGCAGCTTACAGGGTGGCTACACCTTC
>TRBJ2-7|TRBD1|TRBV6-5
CASSYGPGQTYEQYF
TGTGCCAGCAGTTACGGACCGGGACAGACTTACGAGCAGTACTTC
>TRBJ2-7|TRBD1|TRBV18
CASSLPGQGVYEQYF
TGTGCCAGCTCACTCCCGGGACAGGGGGTTTACGAGCAGTACTTC
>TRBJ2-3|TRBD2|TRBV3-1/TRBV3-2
CASSQGVSGLAPQYF
TGTGCCAGCAGCCAAGGAGTTTCGGGACTAGCGCCGCAGTATTTT
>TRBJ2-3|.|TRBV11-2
CASSASGTRHSTDTQYF
TGTGCCAGCAGCGCCTCCGGGACCCGACATAGCACAGATACGCAGTATTTT
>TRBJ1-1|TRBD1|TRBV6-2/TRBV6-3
CASSYSGGSTEAFF
TGTGCCAGCAGTTACTCAGGGGGCTCTACTGAAGCTTTCTTT
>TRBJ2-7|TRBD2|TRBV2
CASSRGDYVSYEQYF
TGTGCCAGCAGTCGGGGGGACTACGTCTCCTACGAGCAGTACTTC
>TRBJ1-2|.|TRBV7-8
CASSFDGYGYTF
TGTGCCAGCAGCTTTGACGGGTATGGCTACACCTTC
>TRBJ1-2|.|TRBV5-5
CASSLVGGANYGYTF
TGTGCCAGCAGCTTGGTGGGGGGAGCAAACTATGGCTACACCTTC
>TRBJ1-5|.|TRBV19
CASSSPRTARNQPQHF
TGTGCCAGTAGTTCGCCCCGGACAGCACGCAATCAGCCCCAGCATTTT
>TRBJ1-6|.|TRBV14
CASSDRLLDSPLHF
TGTGCCAGCAGTGACCGCTTGCTGGATTCACCCCTCCACTTT
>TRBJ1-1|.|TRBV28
CASSLAENTEAFF
TGTGCCAGCAGTTTGGCAGAGAACACTGAAGCTTTCTTT
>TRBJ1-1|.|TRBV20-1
CSASWGFGAFF
TGCAGTGCTAGTTGGGGGTTCGGGGCTTTCTTT
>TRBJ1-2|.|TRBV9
CASSASGGLGGYTF
TGTGCCAGCAGCGCATCAGGAGGGCTCGGTGGCTACACCTTC
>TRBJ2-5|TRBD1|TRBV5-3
CARSLTGGLQETQYF
TGTGCCAGAAGCTTGACAGGGGGCCTTCAGGAGACCCAGTACTTC
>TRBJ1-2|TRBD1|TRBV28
CASGTGNGYTF
TGTGCCAGCGGGACAGGAAACGGCTACACCTTC
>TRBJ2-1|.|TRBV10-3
CAISKDGSSYNEQFF
TGTGCCATCAGCAAGGACGGTAGCTCCTACAATGAGCAGTTCTTC
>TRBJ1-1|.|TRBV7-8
CASSLGKGIRPEAFF
TGTGCCAGCAGCTTAGGAAAGGGGATAAGACCTGAAGCTTTCTTT
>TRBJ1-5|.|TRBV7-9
CASSLARPNQPQHF
TGTGCCAGCAGCTTAGCCCGCCCAAATCAGCCCCAGCATTTT
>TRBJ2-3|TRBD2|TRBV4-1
CASRGGPSFTDTQYF
TGCGCCAGCCGGGGGGGACCCTCCTTCACAGATACGCAGTATTTT
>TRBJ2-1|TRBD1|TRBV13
CASIRTGWNEQFF
TGTGCCAGCATAAGGACAGGGTGGAATGAGCAGTTCTTC
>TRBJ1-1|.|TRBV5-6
CASTLGTEAFF
TGTGCCAGCACATTGGGCACTGAAGCTTTCTTT
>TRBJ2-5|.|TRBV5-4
CASSDGVKTQYF
TGTGCCAGCAGCGACGGGGTCAAGACCCAGTACTTC
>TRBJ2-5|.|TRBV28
CASSSSTGSQETQYF
TGTGCCAGCAGTTCCAGCACGGGAAGCCAAGAGACCCAGTACTTC
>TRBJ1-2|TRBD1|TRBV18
CASSPQEGAAGYTF
TGTGCCAGCTCACCACAAGAGGGGGCGGCTGGCTACACCTTC
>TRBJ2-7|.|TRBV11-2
CASSFLPGSYEQYF
TGTGCCAGCAGCTTCTTGCCAGGATCCTACGAGCAGTACTTC
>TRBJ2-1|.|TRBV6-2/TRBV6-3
CASSYPLYGGGPNEQFF
TGTGCCAGCAGTTACCCACTTTACGGGGGCGGTCCGAATGAGCAGTTCTTC
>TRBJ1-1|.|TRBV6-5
CAILDRLNTEAFF
TGTGCCATCCTCGACAGACTGAACACTGAAGCTTTCTTT
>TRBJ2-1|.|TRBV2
CASKDVAYNEQFF
TGTGCCAGCAAGGACGTCGCCTACAATGAGCAGTTCTTC
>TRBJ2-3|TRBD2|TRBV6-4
CASAGTSGGTDTQYF
TGTGCCAGCGCCGGGACTAGCGGGGGCACAGATACGCAGTATTTT
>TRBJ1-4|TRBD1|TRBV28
CASSKGQLPEKLFF
TGTGCCAGCAGCAAGGGACAGTTACCTGAAAAACTGTTTTTT
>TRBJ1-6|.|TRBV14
CASSQGFGTVYSPLHF
TGTGCCAGCAGCCAAGGATTCGGCACAGTTTATTCACCCCTCCACTTT
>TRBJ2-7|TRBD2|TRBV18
CASSPTSGGPYEQYF
TGTGCCAGCTCACCGACTAGCGGGGGGCCCTACGAGCAGTACTTC
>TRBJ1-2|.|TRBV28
CASRSTSGPAYGYTF
TGTGCCAGCAGGTCGACATCGGGGCCAGCATATGGCTACACCTTC
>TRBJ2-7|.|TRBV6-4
CASSDGRPWREQYF
TGTGCCAGCAGTGACGGGCGGCCCTGGCGGGAGCAGTACTTC
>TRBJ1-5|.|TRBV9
CASSHRAGKPQHF
TGTGCCAGCAGCCACAGGGCGGGGAAACCCCAGCATTTT
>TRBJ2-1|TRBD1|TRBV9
CASSVGTVVYNEQFF
TGTGCCAGCAGCGTCGGGACAGTAGTTTACAATGAGCAGTTCTTC
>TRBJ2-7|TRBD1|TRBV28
CASSSTGTGVYEQYF
TGTGCCAGCAGTTCAACCGGGACAGGGGTCTACGAGCAGTACTTC
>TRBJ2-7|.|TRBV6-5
CASSILQGTEQYF
TGTGCCAGCTCAATTCTCCAGGGGACCGAGCAGTACTTC
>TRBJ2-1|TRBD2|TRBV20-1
CSAPGGDEQFF
TGCAGTGCCCCCGGGGGGGATGAGCAGTTCTTC
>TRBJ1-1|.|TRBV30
CAWSDALTGNTEAFF
TGTGCCTGGAGCGACGCCCTCACAGGTAACACTGAAGCTTTCTTT
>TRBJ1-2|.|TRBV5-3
CARFEGSFYPGSNYGYTF
TGTGCCAGATTTGAGGGGTCGTTCTACCCCGGCAGTAACTATGGCTACACCTTC
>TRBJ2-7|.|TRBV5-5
CASSFGQYYEQYF
TGTGCCAGCAGCTTTGGACAGTACTACGAGCAGTACTTC
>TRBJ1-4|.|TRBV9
CASSVGVGREKLFF
TGTGCCAGCAGCGTAGGAGTAGGGCGAGAAAAACTGTTTTTT